The present T cell receptor beta chain was sequenced within a study of blood T cell repertoires in COVID-19. Study context: The samples span acute and convalescent COVID-19 from the United States, Italy and Spain.

Data came from immunoSEQ multiplex PCR; TCRdb stores just in-frame clones and leaves some out. The repertoire has about 220,000 clones, about nine tenths of them found once; the top ten carry about 2%. Germline V CDR1 and CDR2: SGDLS, YYNGEE. V shed 2 bases and J shed 1 base, with 6 bases lying between them. CDR3 length: 13 amino acids. The receptor comes from a man aged 25-40 years who had recovered from COVID-19. The rearrangement joins TRBV9 to TRBJ1-1; D remains ambiguous. The sample consisted of peripheral blood. This chain's CDR3 is CASSVSWNTEAFF. CDR3 bases: TGTGCCAGCAGCGTGTCGTGGAACACTGAAGCTTTCTTT.